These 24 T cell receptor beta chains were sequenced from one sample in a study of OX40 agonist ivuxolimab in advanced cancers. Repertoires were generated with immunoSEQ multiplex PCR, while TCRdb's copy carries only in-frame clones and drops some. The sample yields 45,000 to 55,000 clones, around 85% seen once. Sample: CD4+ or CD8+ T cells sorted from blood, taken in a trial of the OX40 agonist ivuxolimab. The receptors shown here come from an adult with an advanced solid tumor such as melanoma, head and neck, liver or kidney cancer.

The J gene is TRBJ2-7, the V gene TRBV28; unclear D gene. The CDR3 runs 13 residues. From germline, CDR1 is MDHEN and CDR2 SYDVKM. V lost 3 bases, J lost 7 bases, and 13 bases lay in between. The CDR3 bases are TGTGCCAGCAGTTTCGGCGGCGGCCTGGAGCAGTACTTC. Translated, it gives CASSFGGGLEQYF.

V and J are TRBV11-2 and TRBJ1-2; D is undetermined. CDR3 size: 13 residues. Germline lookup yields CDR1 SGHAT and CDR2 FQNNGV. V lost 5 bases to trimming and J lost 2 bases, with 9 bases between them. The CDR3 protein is CASSPDGNYGYTF. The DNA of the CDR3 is TGTGCCAGCAGCCCGGACGGGAACTATGGCTACACCTTC. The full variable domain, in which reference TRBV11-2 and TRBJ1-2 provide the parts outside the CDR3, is EAGVAQSPRYKIIEKRQSVAFWCNPISGHATLYWYQQILGQGPKLLIQFQNNGVVDDSQLPKDRFSAERLKGVDSTLKIQPAKLEDSAVYLCASSPDGNYGYTFGSGTRLTVV.

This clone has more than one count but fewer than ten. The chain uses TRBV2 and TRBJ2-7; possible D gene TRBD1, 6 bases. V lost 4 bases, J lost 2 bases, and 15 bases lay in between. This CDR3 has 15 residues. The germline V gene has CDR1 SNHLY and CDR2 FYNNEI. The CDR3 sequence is CASSGIQGPTYEQYF. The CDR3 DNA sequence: TGTGCCAGCAGTGGGATACAGGGTCCAACCTACGAGCAGTACTTC.

CDR3 DNA: TGTGCCAGCAGTTTATTTCCGGGGGGGAATGAAAAACTGTTTTTT. Its protein is CASSLFPGGNEKLFF. V gene TRBV27 combines with J gene TRBJ1-4, with a possible D match to TRBD1 (5 bases). Germline lookup yields CDR1 MNHEY and CDR2 SMNVEV (reference sequence). V lost 1 base and J lost 5, with 11 bases in between. This CDR3 is 15 amino acids long.

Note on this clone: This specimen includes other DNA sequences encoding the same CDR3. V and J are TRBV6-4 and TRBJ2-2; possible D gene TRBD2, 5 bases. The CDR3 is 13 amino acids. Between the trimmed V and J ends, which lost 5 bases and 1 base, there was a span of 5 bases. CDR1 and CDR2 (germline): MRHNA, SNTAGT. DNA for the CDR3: TGTGCCAGCAGTAGCGGGAACACCGGGGAGCTGTTTTTT. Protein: CASSSGNTGELFF.

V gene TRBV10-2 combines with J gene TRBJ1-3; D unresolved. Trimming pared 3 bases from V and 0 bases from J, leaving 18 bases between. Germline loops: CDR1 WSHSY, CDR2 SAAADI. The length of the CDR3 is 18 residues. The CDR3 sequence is CASSDLGRSAFSGNTIYF. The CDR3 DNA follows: TGCGCCAGCAGTGACTTGGGGAGATCAGCCTTCTCTGGAAACACCATATATTTT.

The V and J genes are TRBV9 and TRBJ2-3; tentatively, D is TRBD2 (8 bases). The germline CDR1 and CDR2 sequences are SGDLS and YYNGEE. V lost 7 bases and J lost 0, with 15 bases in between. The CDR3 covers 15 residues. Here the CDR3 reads CASSREGASTDTQYF. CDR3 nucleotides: TGTGCCAGCTCTCGGGAGGGGGCTAGCACAGATACGCAGTATTTT.

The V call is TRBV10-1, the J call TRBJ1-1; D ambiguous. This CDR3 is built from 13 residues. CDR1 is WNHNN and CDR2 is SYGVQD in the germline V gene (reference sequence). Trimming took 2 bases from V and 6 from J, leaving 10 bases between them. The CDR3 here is CASSEAAGAEAFF. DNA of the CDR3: TGCGCCAGCAGTGAGGCAGCCGGGGCTGAAGCTTTCTTT.

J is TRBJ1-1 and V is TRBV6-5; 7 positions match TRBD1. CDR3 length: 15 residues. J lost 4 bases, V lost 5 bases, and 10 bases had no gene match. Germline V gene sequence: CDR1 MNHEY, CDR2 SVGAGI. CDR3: CASSPSTGSRTEAFF. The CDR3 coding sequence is TGTGCCAGCAGTCCTTCGACAGGGTCGCGCACTGAAGCTTTCTTT.

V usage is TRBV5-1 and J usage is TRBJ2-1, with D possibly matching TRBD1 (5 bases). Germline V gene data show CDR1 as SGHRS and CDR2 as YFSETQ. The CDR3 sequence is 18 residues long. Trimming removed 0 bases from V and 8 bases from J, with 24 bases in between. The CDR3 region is CASSLGNILARGKDEQFF. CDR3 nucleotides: TGCGCCAGCAGCTTGGGCAATATTTTGGCTAGGGGTAAGGATGAGCAGTTCTTC.

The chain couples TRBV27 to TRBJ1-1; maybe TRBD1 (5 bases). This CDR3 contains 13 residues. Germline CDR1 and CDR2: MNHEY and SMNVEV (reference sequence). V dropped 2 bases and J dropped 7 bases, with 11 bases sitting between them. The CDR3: CASSLGLGREAFF. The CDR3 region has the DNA TGTGCCAGCAGTTTAGGTTTGGGACGTGAAGCTTTCTTT.

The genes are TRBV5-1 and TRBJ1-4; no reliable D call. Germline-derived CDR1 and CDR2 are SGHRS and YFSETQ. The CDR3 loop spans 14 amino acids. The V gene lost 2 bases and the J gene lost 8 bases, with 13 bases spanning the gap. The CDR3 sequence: CASSFTTTSEKLFF. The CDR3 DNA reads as TGCGCCAGCAGCTTTACGACGACTAGCGAAAAACTGTTTTTT. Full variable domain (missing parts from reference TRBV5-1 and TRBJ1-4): KAGVTQTPRYLIKTRGQQVTLSCSPISGHRSVSWYQQTPGQGLQFLFEYFSETQRNKGNFPGRFSGRQFSNSRSEMNVSTLELGDSALYLCASSFTTTSEKLFFGSGTQLSVL.

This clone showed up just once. The CDR3 nucleotides are TGTGCCAGCAGTTACTCCGGGACTAACAATGAGCAGTTCTTC. It yields the protein CASSYSGTNNEQFF. V and J are TRBV28 and TRBJ2-1; TRBD2 agrees at 7 bases. The junction had 5 bases not matched to a gene; V was cut back by 4 bases and J by 5 bases. The CDR3 runs 14 residues. Germline lookup yields CDR1 MDHEN and CDR2 SYDVKM. The whole variable domain, remainder taken from reference TRBV28 and TRBJ2-1, is DVKVTQSSRYLVKRTGEKVFLECVQDMDHENMFWYRQDPGLGLRLIYFSYDVKMKEKGDIPEGYSVSREKKERFSLILESASTNQTSMYLCASSYSGTNNEQFFGPGTRLTVL.

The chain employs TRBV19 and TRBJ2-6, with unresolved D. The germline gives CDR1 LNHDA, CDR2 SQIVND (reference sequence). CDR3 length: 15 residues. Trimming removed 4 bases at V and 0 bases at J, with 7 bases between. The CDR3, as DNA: TGTGCCAGTAGTACTACAAGCTCTGGGGCCAACGTCCTGACTTTC. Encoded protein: CASSTTSSGANVLTF.

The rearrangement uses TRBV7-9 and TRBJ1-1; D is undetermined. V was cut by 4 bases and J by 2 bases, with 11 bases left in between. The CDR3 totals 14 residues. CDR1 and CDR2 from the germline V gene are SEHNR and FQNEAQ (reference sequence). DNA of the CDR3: TGTGCCAGCAGCTCCACTTCGATTAACACTGAAGCTTTCTTT. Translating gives CASSSTSINTEAFF.

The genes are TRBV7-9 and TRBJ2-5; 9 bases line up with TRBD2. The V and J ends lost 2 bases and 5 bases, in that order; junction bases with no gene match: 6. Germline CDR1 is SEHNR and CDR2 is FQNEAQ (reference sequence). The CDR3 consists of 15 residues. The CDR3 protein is CASSLPREGLETQYF. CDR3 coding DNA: TGTGCCAGCAGCTTACCGCGGGAGGGCCTGGAGACCCAGTACTTC.

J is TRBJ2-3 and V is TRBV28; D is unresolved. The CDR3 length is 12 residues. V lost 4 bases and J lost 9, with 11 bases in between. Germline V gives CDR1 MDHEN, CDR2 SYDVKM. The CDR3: CASSWQIGTQYF. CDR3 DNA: TGTGCCAGCAGTTGGCAGATCGGGACGCAGTATTTT.

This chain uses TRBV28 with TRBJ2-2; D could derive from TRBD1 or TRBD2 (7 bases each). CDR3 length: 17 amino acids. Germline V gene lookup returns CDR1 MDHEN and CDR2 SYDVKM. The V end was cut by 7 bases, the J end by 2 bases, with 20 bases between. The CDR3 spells CASTTGGGGGNTGELFF. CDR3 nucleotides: TGTGCCAGCACCACGGGGGGAGGGGGCGGAAACACCGGGGAGCTGTTTTTT.

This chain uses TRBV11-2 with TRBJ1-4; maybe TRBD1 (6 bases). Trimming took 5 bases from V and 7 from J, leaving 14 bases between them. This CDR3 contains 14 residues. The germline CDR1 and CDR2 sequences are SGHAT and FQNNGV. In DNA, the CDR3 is TGTGCCAGCAGCATCCGGGACATGGGTGAAAAACTGTTTTTT. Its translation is CASSIRDMGEKLFF.

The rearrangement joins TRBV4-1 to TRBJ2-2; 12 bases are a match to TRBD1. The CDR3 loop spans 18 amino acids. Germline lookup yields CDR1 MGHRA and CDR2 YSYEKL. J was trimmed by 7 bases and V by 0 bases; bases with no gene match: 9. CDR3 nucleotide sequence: TGCGCCAGCAGCCAAGATTGGGGACAGGGGGCTTTGGGCGGGGAGCTGTTTTTT. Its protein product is CASSQDWGQGALGGELFF.

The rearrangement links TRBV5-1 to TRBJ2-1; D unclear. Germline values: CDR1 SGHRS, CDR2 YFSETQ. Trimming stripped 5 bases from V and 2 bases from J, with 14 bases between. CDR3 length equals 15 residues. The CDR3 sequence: CASSPGGSPYNEQFF. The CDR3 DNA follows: TGCGCCAGCAGTCCCGGCGGTTCCCCCTACAATGAGCAGTTCTTC.

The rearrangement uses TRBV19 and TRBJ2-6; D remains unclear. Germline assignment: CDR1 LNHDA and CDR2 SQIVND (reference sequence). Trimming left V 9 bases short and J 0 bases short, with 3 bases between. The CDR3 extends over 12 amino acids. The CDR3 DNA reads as TGTGCCAGCAACTCTGGGGCCAACGTCCTGACTTTC. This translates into CASNSGANVLTF.

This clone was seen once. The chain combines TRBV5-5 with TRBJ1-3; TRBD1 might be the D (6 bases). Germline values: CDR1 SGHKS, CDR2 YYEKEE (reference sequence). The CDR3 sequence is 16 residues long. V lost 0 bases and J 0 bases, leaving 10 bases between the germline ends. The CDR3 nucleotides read TGTGCCAGCAGCTTGGACCGGACAGCCTCTGGAAACACCATATATTTT. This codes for CASSLDRTASGNTIYF.

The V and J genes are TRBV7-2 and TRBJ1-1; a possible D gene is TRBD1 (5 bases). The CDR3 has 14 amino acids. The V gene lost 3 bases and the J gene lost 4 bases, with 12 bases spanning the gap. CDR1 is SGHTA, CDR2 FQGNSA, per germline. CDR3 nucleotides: TGTGCCAGCAGCTTCCGGGGCCCGGGCACTGAAGCTTTCTTT. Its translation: CASSFRGPGTEAFF.